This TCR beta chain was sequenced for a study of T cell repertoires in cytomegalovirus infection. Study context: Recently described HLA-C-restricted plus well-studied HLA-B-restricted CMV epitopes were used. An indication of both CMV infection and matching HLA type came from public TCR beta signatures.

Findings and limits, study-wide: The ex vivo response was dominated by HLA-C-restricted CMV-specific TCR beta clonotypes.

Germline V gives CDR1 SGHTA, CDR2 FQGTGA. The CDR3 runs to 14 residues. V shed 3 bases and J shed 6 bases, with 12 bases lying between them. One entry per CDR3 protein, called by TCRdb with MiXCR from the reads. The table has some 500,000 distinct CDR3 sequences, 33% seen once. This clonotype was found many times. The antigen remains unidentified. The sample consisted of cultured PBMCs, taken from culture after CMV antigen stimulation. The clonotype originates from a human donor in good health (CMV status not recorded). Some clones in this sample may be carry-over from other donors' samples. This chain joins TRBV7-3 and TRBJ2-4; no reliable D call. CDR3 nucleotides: TGTGCCAGCAGCTTGGCCCGGGCTCCAAACATTCAGTACTTC. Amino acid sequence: CASSLARAPNIQYF.